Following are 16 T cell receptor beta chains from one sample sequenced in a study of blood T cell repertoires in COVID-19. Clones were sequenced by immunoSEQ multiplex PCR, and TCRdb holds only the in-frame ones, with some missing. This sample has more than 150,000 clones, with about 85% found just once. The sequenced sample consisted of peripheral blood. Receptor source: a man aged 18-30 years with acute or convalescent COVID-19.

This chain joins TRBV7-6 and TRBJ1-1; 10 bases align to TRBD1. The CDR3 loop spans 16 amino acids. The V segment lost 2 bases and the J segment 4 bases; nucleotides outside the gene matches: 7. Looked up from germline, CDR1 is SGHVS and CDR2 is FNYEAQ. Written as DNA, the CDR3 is TGTGCCAGCAGCTTAACGGGGACAGGGGATGCCACTGAAGCTTTCTTT. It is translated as CASSLTGTGDATEAFF.

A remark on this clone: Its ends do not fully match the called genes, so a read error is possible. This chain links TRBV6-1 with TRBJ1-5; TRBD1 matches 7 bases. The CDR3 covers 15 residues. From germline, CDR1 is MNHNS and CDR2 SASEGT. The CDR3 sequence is CASSELGGAGQPQHF. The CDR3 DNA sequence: TGTGCCAGCAGTGAACTAGGGGGCGCGGGACAGCCTCAGCATTTT.

CDR3 amino acids: CASSHSGDRTSSEQYF. The CDR3 DNA sequence: TGTGCCAGCAGTCATAGTGGGGACAGGACTTCTAGCGAGCAGTACTTC. This chain links TRBV7-3 with TRBJ2-7; 8 positions agree with TRBD1. The CDR3 runs to 16 residues. V lost 6 bases and J lost 6; bases outside the gene matches: 16. Germline V gene lookup returns CDR1 SGHTA and CDR2 FQGTGA.

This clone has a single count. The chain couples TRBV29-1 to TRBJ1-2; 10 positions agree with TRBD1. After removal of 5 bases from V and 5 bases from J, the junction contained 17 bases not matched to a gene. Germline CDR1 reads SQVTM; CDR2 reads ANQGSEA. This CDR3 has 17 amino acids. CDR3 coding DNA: TGCAGCGTTATTGACAGGGGGCATTCAGAACGGGGTTATGGCTACACCTTC. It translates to CSVIDRGHSERGYGYTF.

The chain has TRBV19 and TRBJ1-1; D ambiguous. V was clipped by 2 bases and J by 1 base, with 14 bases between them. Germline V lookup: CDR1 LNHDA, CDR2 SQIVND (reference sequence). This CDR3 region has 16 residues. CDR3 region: CASSIMSLVGNTEAFF. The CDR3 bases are TGTGCCAGTAGTATAATGTCCCTAGTCGGGAACACTGAAGCTTTCTTT. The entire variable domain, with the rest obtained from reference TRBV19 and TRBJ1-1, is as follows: DGGITQSPKYLFRKEGQNVTLSCEQNLNHDAMYWYRQDPGQGLRLIYYSQIVNDFQKGDIAEGYSVSREKKESFPLTVTSAQKNPTAFYLCASSIMSLVGNTEAFFGQGTRLTVV.

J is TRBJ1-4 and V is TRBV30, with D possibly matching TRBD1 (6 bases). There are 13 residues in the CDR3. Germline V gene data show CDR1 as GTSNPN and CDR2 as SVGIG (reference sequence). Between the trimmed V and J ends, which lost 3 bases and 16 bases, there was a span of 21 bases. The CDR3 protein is CAWSPNWDTTPFF. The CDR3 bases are TGTGCCTGGAGCCCAAACTGGGACACCACTCCGTTTTTT. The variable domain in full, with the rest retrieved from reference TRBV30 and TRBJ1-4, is SQTIHQWPATLVQPVGSPLSLECTVEGTSNPNLYWYRQAAGRGLQLLFYSVGIGQISSEVPQNLSASRPQDRQFILSSKKLLLSDSGFYLCAWSPNWDTTPFFGSGTQLSVL.

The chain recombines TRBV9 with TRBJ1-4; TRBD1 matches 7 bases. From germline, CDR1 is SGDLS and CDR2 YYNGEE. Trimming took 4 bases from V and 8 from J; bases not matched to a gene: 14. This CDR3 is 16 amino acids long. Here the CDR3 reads CASSPQGRGRGEKLFF. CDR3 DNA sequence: TGTGCCAGCAGCCCCCAGGGTAGGGGGCGAGGAGAAAAACTGTTTTTT.

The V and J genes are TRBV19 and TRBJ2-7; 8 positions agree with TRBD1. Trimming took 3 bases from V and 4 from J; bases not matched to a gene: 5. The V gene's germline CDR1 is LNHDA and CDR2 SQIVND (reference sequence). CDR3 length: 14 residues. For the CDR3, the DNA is TGTGCCAGTAGTATGGACCGGACAGGGTACGAGCAGTACTTC. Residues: CASSMDRTGYEQYF.

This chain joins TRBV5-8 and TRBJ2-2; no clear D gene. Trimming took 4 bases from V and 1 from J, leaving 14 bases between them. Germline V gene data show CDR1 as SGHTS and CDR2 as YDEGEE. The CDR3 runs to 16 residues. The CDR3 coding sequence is TGTGCCAGCAGCCCCCTATTGGTTTTGAACACCGGGGAGCTGTTTTTT. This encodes CASSPLLVLNTGELFF.

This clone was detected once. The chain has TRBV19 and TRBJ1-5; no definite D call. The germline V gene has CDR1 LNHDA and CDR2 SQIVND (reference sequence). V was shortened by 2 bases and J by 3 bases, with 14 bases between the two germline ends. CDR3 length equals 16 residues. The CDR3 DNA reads TGTGCCAGTAGTATATTGGCCGGGAGAGACAATCAGCCCCAGCATTTT. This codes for CASSILAGRDNQPQHF.

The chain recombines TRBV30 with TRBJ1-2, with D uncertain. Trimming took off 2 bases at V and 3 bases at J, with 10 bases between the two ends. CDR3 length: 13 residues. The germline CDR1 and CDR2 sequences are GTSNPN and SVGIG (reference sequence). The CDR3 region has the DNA TGTGCCTGGAGTCGGGGAGAGGACTATGGCTACACCTTC. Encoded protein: CAWSRGEDYGYTF.

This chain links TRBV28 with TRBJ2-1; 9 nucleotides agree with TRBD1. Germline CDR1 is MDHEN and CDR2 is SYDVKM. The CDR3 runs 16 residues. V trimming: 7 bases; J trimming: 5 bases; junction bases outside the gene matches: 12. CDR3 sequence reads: CASTSSGTGFNNEQFF. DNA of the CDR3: TGTGCCAGCACCTCGTCCGGGACAGGGTTTAACAATGAGCAGTTCTTC.

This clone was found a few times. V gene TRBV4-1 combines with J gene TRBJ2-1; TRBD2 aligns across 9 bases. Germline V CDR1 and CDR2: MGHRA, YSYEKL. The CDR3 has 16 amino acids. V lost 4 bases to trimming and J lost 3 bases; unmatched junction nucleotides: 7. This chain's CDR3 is CASSLLAGANYNEQFF. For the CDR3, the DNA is TGCGCCAGCAGCCTCTTAGCGGGGGCGAACTACAATGAGCAGTTCTTC.

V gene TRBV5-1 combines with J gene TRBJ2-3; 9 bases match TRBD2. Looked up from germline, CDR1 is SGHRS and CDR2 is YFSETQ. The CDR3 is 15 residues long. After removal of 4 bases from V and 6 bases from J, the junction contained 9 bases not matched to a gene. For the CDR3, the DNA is TGCGCCAGCAGCCCCTCGGGCGGGGGGGTGGATACGCAGTATTTT. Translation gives CASSPSGGGVDTQYF.

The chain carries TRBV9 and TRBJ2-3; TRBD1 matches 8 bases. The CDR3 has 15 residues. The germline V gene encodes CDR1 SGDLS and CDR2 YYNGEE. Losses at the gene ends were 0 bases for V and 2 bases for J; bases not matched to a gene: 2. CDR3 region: CASSVAGQATDTQYF. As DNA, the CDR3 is TGTGCCAGCAGCGTAGCGGGACAGGCCACAGATACGCAGTATTTT.

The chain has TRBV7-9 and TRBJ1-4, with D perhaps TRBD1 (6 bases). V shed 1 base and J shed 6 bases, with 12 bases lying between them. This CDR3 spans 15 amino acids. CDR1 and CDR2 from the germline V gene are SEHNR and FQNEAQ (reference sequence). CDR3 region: CASSLVGGADEKLFF. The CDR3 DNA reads TGTGCCAGCAGCTTAGTAGGGGGGGCTGATGAAAAACTGTTTTTT.